This entry concerns a single T cell receptor beta chain. Its antigen target is currently unknown. Base-call qualities are not available, and no considerably larger clone is one nucleotide away. This sample stems from a study of blood T cells in healthy people across ages (dated by TCRdb to the mid-2010s). Study-level background: In model experiments, template switching captured about one uniquely barcoded TCR beta cDNA molecule for every two T cells. To avoid experimental bias, donors of different ages were randomly spread across the sequencing lanes. Age-related changes in TCR beta repertoire diversity were measured in the study by deep sequencing normalized with unique cDNA molecular identifiers. The donors were split into four age groups: young (average about 15 years), middle-aged (nearly 40), aged (approximately 60) and long-lived (more than 80). Two additional independent replicas of 1 million unique cDNA reads from the same blood draw were analyzed for two donors (one aged 18 to 30 and one aged 80 or older). General conclusions and limits of the study: Observed TCR beta diversity per million T cells fell roughly linearly with age, and a significant reduction was already apparent by age about 36. Since profiling was done on bulk unsorted PBMCs, naive and antigen-experienced compartments could not be conclusively compared. Because donor CMV infection status was unknown, age-related changes in expanded clonotypes were potentially confounded. The percentage of naive T cells measured by flow cytometry correlated strongly with observed TCR beta diversity. Compared with the aged group, more naive CD4+ T cells, fewer expanded clones and increased TCR diversity were shown by the long-lived group, suggesting age selection. Total diversity estimates from one million sequenced T cells were considered lower bounds and underestimates.

The library was made by 5' RACE. The run used an Illumina HiSeq 2500. The second PCR ran for roughly 7 to 12 cycles and used a J-beta primer mix along with a sample-barcoded 5' primer. Each TCR beta cDNA molecule received a unique molecular identifier from a template-switch 5' adaptor carrying 12 random nucleotides. Each sample yielded at least 3 million CDR3-containing paired-end reads. The Mint cDNA synthesis kit, primed by a TRBC-specific oligonucleotide, was used to synthesize first-strand cDNA from all RNA. Following uracil-DNA glycosylase treatment, all cDNA underwent a first 18-cycle PCR with the universal primers M1SS and BC2_uni_R. As for the original processing: Each sample was normalized by randomly selecting 1 million high-quality reads, each carrying a distinct molecular identifier. Instead of being binned into consensus sequences, reads with shared molecular identifiers were discarded. MiTCR, with a Q25 quality threshold and the strictest error-elimination algorithm, was used for CDR3 identification, clonotype clustering and error correction. Lower-bound total TCR beta diversity was estimated with a nonparametric unseen species model using Euler transformation. TCRdb cleaned the public reads at Q25 with fastp, built clones with MiXCR and kept in-frame beta chains. A single entry per CDR3 protein holds the most common genes and DNA from its merged rows. TCRdb assigned the V and J calls; the authors' analysis was not used. For this sample the table gives about 970,000 distinct CDR3 sequences, of which roughly 51% were detected only once. The ten largest clones take up about a fifth of the sample.

Per the germline V gene, MGHRA is the CDR1 and YSYEKL is the CDR2. Deletion took 1 base off V and 6 bases off J, with a span of 19 bases between the germline ends. Reading from cysteine to phenylalanine, the CDR3 counts 16 amino acids. Of the read, only the CDR3 DNA is kept; its 48 bases are in frame from base 1. The donors were some 39 Caucasian individuals from Russia, aged roughly 6 to 100 years, who were systemically healthy. Each donor gave about 9.2 milliliters of peripheral blood, drawn into EDTA-treated Vacutainer tubes. Ficoll-Paque density-gradient centrifugation was used to isolate PBMCs, with at least 7 million per sample. Total RNA was extracted from PBMCs with Trizol reagent, with at least 6 micrograms obtained per sample. For every donor, flow cytometry on a PBMC aliquot measured the percentage of naive CD45RAhigh/CD27high T cells.

The clonotype was recovered from a woman in her sixties or seventies in good health. Recombination linked TRBV4-1 to TRBJ2-7, and the D gene may be TRBD1, 6 bases matching. The material sequenced was blood. The nucleotide sequence is given as TGCGCCAGCAGCCAAGGGCTGTACAGGGTCTTATCCGAGCAGTACTTC. It translates as CASSQGLYRVLSEQYF.